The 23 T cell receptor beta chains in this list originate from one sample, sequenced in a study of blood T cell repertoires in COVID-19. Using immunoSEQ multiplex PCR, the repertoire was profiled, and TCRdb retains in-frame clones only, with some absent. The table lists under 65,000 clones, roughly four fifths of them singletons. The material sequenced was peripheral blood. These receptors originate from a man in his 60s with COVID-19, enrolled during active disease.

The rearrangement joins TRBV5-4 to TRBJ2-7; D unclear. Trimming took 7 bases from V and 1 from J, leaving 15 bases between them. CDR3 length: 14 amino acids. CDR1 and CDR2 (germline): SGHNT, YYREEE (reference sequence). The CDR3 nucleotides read TGTGCCAGCCGCCCAGACTTTATGTCCTACGAGCAGTACTTC. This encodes CASRPDFMSYEQYF.

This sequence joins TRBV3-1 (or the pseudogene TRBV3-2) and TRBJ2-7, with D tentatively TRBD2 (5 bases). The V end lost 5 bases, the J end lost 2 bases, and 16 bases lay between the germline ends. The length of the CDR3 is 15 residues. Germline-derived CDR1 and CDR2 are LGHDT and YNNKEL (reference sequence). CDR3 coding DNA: TGTGCCAGCAGCTCAAGCAGACTAATCACCTACGAGCAGTACTTC. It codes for CASSSSRLITYEQYF.

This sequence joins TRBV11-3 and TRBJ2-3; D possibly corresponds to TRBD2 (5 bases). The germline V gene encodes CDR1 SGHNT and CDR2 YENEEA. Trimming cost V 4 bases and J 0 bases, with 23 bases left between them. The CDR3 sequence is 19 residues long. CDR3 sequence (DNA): TGTGCCAGCAGCTCCCCTCCCCCGAGGACTGCCACTAGCACAGATACGCAGTATTTT. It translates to CASSSPPPRTATSTDTQYF.

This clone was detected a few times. CDR3 sequence reads: CASSLRGLGGNEQFF. The DNA for the CDR3 is TGTGCCAGCAGCTTACGAGGACTAGGGGGTAATGAGCAGTTCTTC. The chain employs TRBV7-8 and TRBJ2-1; tentative D call: TRBD2 (7 bases). There are 15 residues in the CDR3. Germline lookup yields CDR1 SGHVS and CDR2 FQNEAQ. V was pared by 2 bases and J by 7 bases, with 15 bases between. Together with reference TRBV7-8 and TRBJ2-1, the CDR3 gives the full variable domain: GAGVSQSPRYKVAKRGQDVALRCDPISGHVSLFWYQQALGQGPEFLTYFQNEAQLDKSGLPSDRFFAERPEGSVSTLKIQRTQQEDSAVYLCASSLRGLGGNEQFFGPGTRLTVL.

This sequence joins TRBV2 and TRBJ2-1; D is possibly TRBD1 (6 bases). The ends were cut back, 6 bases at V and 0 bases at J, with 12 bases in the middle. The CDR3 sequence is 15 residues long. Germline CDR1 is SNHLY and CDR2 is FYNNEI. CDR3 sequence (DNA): TGTGCCAGCAGCCGGACAGCAAACTCCTACAATGAGCAGTTCTTC. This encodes CASSRTANSYNEQFF.

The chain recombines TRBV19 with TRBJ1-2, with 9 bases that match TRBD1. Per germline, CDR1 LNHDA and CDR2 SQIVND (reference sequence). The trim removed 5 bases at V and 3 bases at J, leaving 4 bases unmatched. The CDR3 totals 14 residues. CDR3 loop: CASSGQGNYYGYTF. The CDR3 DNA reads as TGTGCCAGTAGTGGACAGGGGAATTACTATGGCTACACCTTC.

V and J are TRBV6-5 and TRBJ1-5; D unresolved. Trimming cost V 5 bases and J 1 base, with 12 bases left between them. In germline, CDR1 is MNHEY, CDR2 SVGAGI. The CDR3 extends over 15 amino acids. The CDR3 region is CASSREGRSNQPQHF. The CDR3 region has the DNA TGTGCCAGCAGTAGAGAAGGGAGAAGCAATCAGCCCCAGCATTTT.

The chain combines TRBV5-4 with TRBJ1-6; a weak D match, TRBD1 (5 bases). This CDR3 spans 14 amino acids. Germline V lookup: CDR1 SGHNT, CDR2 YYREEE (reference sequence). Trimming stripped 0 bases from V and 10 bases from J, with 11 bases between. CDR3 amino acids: CASSLAGLRSPLHF. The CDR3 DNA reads TGTGCCAGCAGCTTGGCAGGGTTACGCTCACCCCTCCACTTT.

CDR3 bases: TGCAGTGCTGGTGGAGGGGGCGGTACTGAAGCTTTCTTT. It yields the protein CSAGGGGGTEAFF. The chain links TRBV20-1 to TRBJ1-1; 7 bases align to TRBD1. CDR3 length equals 13 residues. V shed 5 bases, J shed 5 bases, and the junction held 8 bases outside the gene matches. Germline CDR1 and CDR2: DFQATT and SNEGSKA (reference sequence).

The CDR3 DNA follows: TGCGCCAGCAGCTGGGGACTAGCGGGATCGAGCTCCTACAATGAGCAGTTCTTC. This encodes CASSWGLAGSSSYNEQFF. The chain carries TRBV5-1 and TRBJ2-1; 13 nucleotides align to TRBD2. The CDR3 has 18 residues. From germline, CDR1 is SGHRS and CDR2 YFSETQ. The trim removed 3 bases at V and 0 bases at J, leaving 6 bases unmatched.

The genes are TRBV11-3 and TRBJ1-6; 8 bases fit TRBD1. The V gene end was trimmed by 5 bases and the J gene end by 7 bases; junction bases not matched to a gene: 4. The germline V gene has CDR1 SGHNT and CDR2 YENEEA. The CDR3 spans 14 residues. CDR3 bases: TGTGCCAGCAGCGAACAGGGGGACAATTCACCCCTCCACTTT. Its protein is CASSEQGDNSPLHF.

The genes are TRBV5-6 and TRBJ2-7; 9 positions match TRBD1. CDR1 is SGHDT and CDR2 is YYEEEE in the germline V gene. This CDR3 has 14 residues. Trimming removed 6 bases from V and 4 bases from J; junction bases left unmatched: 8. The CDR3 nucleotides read TGTGCCAGCAACTTAGGGGGACAGGGTTACGAGCAGTACTTC. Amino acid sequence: CASNLGGQGYEQYF.

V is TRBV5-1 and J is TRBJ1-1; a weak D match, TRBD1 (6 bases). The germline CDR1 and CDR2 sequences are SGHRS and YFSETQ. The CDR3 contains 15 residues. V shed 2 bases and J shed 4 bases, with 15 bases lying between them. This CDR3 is CASSFSTGPSTEAFF. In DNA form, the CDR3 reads TGCGCCAGCAGCTTCTCGACAGGACCGAGCACTGAAGCTTTCTTT.

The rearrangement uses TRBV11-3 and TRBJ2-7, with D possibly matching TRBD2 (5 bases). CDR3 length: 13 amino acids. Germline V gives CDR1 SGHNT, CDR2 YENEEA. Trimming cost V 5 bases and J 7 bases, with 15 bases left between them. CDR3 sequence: CASSEGPTTEQYF. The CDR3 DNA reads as TGTGCCAGCAGCGAGGGTCCAACCACGGAGCAGTACTTC.

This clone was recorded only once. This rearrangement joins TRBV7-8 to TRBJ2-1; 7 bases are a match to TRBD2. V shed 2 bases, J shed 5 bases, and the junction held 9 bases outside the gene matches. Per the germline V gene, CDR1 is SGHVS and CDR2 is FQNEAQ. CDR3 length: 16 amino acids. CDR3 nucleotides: TGTGCCAGCAGCTTAAGTCCCGGGGCGGGGGACAATGAGCAGTTCTTC. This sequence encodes CASSLSPGAGDNEQFF.

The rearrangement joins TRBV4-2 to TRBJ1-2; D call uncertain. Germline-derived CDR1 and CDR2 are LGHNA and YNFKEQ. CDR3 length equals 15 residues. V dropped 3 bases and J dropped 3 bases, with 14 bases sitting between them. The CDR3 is CASSQEREQHYGYTF. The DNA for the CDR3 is TGTGCCAGCAGCCAGGAGAGGGAGCAGCACTATGGCTACACCTTC.

For the CDR3, the DNA is TGTGCCTGGAGTGTACCCGGCGGGAGGGCAGATACGCAGTATTTT. It yields the protein CAWSVPGGRADTQYF. The V and J genes are TRBV30 and TRBJ2-3; 9 nucleotides agree with TRBD2. This CDR3 has 15 amino acids. The germline V gene encodes CDR1 GTSNPN and CDR2 SVGIG (reference sequence). V was pared by 0 bases and J by 4 bases, with 5 bases of the junction left unmatched.

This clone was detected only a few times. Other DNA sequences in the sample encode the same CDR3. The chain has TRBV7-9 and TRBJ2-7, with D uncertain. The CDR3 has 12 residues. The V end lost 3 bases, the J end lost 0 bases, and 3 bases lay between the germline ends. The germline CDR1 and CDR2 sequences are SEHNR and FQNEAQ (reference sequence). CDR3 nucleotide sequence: TGTGCCAGCAGCTTTAGCTCCTACGAGCAGTACTTC. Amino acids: CASSFSSYEQYF.

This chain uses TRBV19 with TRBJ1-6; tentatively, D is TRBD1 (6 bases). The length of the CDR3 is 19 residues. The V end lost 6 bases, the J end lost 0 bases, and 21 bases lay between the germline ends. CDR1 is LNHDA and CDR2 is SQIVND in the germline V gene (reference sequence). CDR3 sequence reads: CASREDRRFIGSYNSPLHF. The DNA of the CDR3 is TGTGCCAGTAGAGAGGACAGAAGATTTATCGGCTCCTATAATTCACCCCTCCACTTT.

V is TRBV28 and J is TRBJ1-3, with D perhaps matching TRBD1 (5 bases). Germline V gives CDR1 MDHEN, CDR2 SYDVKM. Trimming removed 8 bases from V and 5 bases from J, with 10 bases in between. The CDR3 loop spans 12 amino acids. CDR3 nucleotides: TGTGCCAGCGGAAAGGGGAGAAACACCATATATTTT. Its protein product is CASGKGRNTIYF. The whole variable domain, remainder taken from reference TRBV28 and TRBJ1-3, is DVKVTQSSRYLVKRTGEKVFLECVQDMDHENMFWYRQDPGLGLRLIYFSYDVKMKEKGDIPEGYSVSREKKERFSLILESASTNQTSMYLCASGKGRNTIYFGEGSWLTVV.

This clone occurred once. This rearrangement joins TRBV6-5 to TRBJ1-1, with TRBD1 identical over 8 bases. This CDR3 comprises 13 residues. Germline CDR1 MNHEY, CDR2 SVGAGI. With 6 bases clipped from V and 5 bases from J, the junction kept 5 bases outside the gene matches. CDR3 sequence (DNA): TGTGCCAGCAGCGACAGGGGTGGGACTGAAGCTTTCTTT. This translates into CASSDRGGTEAFF.

The CDR3 sequence is CASSARWSSETQYF. The CDR3 bases are TGTGCCAGCAGTGCCCGATGGAGTTCGGAGACCCAGTACTTC. V is TRBV25-1 and J is TRBJ2-5; D remains unclear. Per germline, CDR1 MGHDK and CDR2 SYGVNS. V was cut by 4 bases and J by 5 bases, with 14 bases left in between. CDR3 length: 14 residues.

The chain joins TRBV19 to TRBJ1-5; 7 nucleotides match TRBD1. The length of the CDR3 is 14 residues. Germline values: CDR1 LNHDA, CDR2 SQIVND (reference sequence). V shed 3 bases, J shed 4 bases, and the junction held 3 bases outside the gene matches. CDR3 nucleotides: TGTGCCAGTAGTATCGACAGGGCAAATCAGCCCCAGCATTTT. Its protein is CASSIDRANQPQHF.